This T cell receptor (beta chain) was sequenced during a study of blood T cell repertoires in COVID-19. Study background: Italy, Spain and the United States were the sources of the convalescent and acute COVID-19 samples.

Assay: immunoSEQ multiplex PCR; the TCRdb copy retains only in-frame clones and omits some. The table lists 200,000 to 250,000 clones, roughly four fifths of them singletons. The CDR3 length is 14 residues. The V gene lost 7 bases and the J gene lost 4 bases, with 16 bases spanning the gap. Germline-derived CDR1 and CDR2 are LGHDT and YNNKEL (reference sequence). This TCR derives from a man aged 80 or over with acute or convalescent COVID-19. Specimen: peripheral blood. This chain joins TRBV3-1 (or the pseudogene TRBV3-2) and TRBJ1-1, with D possibly TRBD1 on 5 matching bases. CDR3 in amino acids: CASKPGGGSTEAFF. The CDR3 DNA reads TGTGCCAGCAAGCCCGGGGGGGGGTCCACTGAAGCTTTCTTT.